This section outlines one TCR beta chain sequence together with its context. The antigen is unknown. TCRdb re-called the RT-PCR reads through MiXCR, storing one row per CDR3 protein. The data show hundreds of thousands of distinct CDR3 sequences, 18% seen once. These data come from a study of response to subunit inactivated influenza vaccine. The study, taken as a whole, reports: Each seasonal flu vaccination may recruit only limited new T cells, authors suggested.

The germline V and J ends were trimmed by 5 bases and 0 bases, with 8 bases remaining between them. Looked up from germline, CDR1 is MNHEY and CDR2 is SVGEGT. This CDR3 contains 14 residues. This sequence originates from a man aged 50 or older who received an inactivated influenza vaccine. V and J are TRBV6-2 or TRBV6-3 and TRBJ2-1; tentatively, D is TRBD1 (5 bases). Sequenced here: PBMCs from blood, sampled 5 to 6 days after vaccination. CDR3 region: CASSRQISYNEQFF. The CDR3, as DNA: TGTGCCAGCAGTCGACAGATCTCCTACAATGAGCAGTTCTTC.